The sequence of this T cell receptor (beta chain) was determined in a study of blood T cell repertoires in COVID-19. Study-level background: Spain, Italy and the United States supplied samples that represented acute and convalescent COVID-19. T cells, B-cell-depleted T cells, or PBMCs provided the cDNA or gDNA that served as material.

V shed 5 bases, J shed 7 bases, and the junction held 9 bases outside the gene matches. Germline V CDR1 and CDR2: SGHTS, YDEGEE. The CDR3 spans 14 residues. Authors' analysis steps: Scientists estimated how many nucleated cells there were by amplifying reference gene primers. Using immunoSEQ multiplex PCR, the repertoire was profiled, and TCRdb retains in-frame clones only, with some absent. That table is the source of V, J and clone size, and D and trimming were worked out from the DNA. The table shows 200,000 to 300,000 clones, with 75% to 95% occurring only once. This clone has just one count. The chain links TRBV5-8 to TRBJ1-5; the match to TRBD1 covers 7 bases. Sequencing was carried out using peripheral blood. This receptor was identified in a person aged 18-29 years with COVID-19, enrolled during active disease. CDR3 in DNA: TGTGCCAGCAGTCCTCGACAGGGTCACCAGCCCCAGCATTTT. This gives the protein CASSPRQGHQPQHF.